These 15 T cell receptor beta chains originate from one sample sequenced in a study of blood T cell repertoires in COVID-19 (TCRdb year 2020). The library was prepared using the immunoSEQ multiplex PCR assay. TCRdb limited this immuneACCESS table to in-frame rearrangements with V and J called. A share of clones is missing; checked studies link under half to unresolved V genes, and the rest is unexplained. This sample is represented by 100,000 to 150,000 clones; 75% to 80% of them were singletons. Roughly 7.9% of the sample is in the top ten clones. Sequenced sample: peripheral blood. These TCRs come from a human donor in a cohort sampled during active COVID-19.

This sequence joins TRBV27 and TRBJ1-6, with 7 bases matching TRBD1. Germline V lookup: CDR1 MNHEY, CDR2 SMNVEV (reference sequence). CDR3 size: 13 residues. Unmatched junction bases numbered 5, after V lost 8 bases and J lost 7 bases. The CDR3 is CASRGTVNSPLHF. The DNA of the CDR3 is TGTGCCAGCCGTGGGACAGTCAATTCACCCCTCCACTTT.

The chain couples TRBV7-6 to TRBJ2-7; perhaps TRBD2 as D (5 bases). Looked up from germline, CDR1 is SGHVS and CDR2 is FNYEAQ. The CDR3 is made up of 15 amino acids. V lost 5 bases to trimming and J lost 2 bases, with 16 bases between them. The CDR3 here is CASSAYPGTTYEQYF. The CDR3, as DNA: TGTGCCAGCAGCGCATACCCGGGAACCACCTACGAGCAGTACTTC.

This clone has just one count. The chain carries TRBV7-8 and TRBJ1-2; D perhaps matches TRBD1 (5 bases). Trimming pared 5 bases from V and 3 bases from J, leaving 16 bases between. The CDR3 contains 15 residues. Germline CDR1 is SGHVS and CDR2 is FQNEAQ. The CDR3 bases are TGTGCCAGCAGCCCTCGGACGGCGGGGGACTATGGCTACACCTTC. Translating gives CASSPRTAGDYGYTF.

The CDR3 sequence is CASTRTGGAYEQYF. In DNA form, the CDR3 reads TGTGCCAGCACCCGGACAGGGGGCGCGTACGAGCAGTACTTC. The J gene is TRBJ2-7, the V gene TRBV6-5; 11 positions match TRBD1. Germline assignment: CDR1 MNHEY and CDR2 SVGAGI. Unmatched junction bases numbered 6, after V lost 7 bases and J lost 4 bases. This CDR3 has 14 residues.

The table lists this clone with a count of one. The chain has TRBV5-6 and TRBJ2-7; 11 bases fit TRBD2. The CDR3 sequence is 14 residues long. Germline lookup yields CDR1 SGHDT and CDR2 YYEEEE. The trim removed 2 bases at V and 10 bases at J, leaving 8 bases unmatched. Here the CDR3 reads CASSLGLAGFTQYF. In DNA form, the CDR3 reads TGTGCCAGCAGCTTAGGACTAGCGGGTTTTACCCAGTACTTC.

The rearrangement uses TRBV28 and TRBJ1-4, with D unresolved. Germline CDR1 is MDHEN and CDR2 is SYDVKM. V lost 5 bases and J lost 7, with 11 bases in between. This CDR3 region has 13 residues. The chain's CDR3 is CASSPLSGEKLFF. The DNA for the CDR3 is TGTGCCAGCAGTCCCCTCAGCGGTGAAAAACTGTTTTTT. Supplemented by reference TRBV28 and TRBJ1-4, the full variable domain reads DVKVTQSSRYLVKRTGEKVFLECVQDMDHENMFWYRQDPGLGLRLIYFSYDVKMKEKGDIPEGYSVSREKKERFSLILESASTNQTSMYLCASSPLSGEKLFFGSGTQLSVL.

CDR3 nucleotides: TGTGCCAGCAGCTCCAGGACTAGCGGGCCTTACGAGCAGTACTTC. Protein product: CASSSRTSGPYEQYF. J is TRBJ2-7 and V is TRBV7-8; 11 nucleotides line up with TRBD2. V gave up 4 bases and J gave up 4 bases; unmatched junction bases: 6. This CDR3 region has 15 residues. CDR1 and CDR2 from the germline V gene are SGHVS and FQNEAQ.

V is TRBV28 and J is TRBJ1-3; D not resolved. Germline V gives CDR1 MDHEN, CDR2 SYDVKM. V lost 2 bases and J 2 bases, leaving 10 bases between the germline ends. The CDR3 sequence is 15 residues long. The DNA of the CDR3 is TGTGCCAGCAGTTTAGCAGGCTCCCCTGGAAACACCATATATTTT. Encoded protein: CASSLAGSPGNTIYF.

This clone was seen once. V is TRBV7-9 and J is TRBJ1-2; no definite D call. V lost 4 bases and J 3 bases, leaving 24 bases between the germline ends. Germline CDR1 and CDR2: SEHNR and FQNEAQ (reference sequence). The length of the CDR3 is 18 residues. The CDR3 loop is CASSYLEREQQDYYGYTF. The CDR3 DNA is TGTGCCAGCAGCTACCTCGAGAGGGAACAGCAAGATTACTATGGCTACACCTTC.

The CDR3 reads CASSIGLAGDEQYF. The CDR3 coding sequence is TGTGCCAGTAGTATTGGACTAGCGGGAGACGAGCAGTACTTC. The genes are TRBV19 and TRBJ2-7, with 13 bases identical to TRBD2. V shed 3 bases and J 5 bases; nucleotides not matched to a gene: 1. From germline, CDR1 is LNHDA and CDR2 SQIVND (reference sequence). The CDR3 runs 14 residues.

V gene TRBV2 combines with J gene TRBJ1-4; D gene unclear. The CDR3 runs to 13 residues. The ends were cut back, 9 bases at V and 6 bases at J, with 14 bases in the middle. Germline loops: CDR1 SNHLY, CDR2 FYNNEI. Here the CDR3 reads CASYSPYDEKLFF. CDR3 coding DNA: TGTGCCAGTTACAGCCCTTACGATGAAAAACTGTTTTTT.

The chain combines TRBV30 with TRBJ1-6, with 8 bases identical to TRBD1. The V and J ends lost 4 bases and 10 bases, in that order; junction bases with no gene match: 9. The V gene's germline CDR1 is GTSNPN and CDR2 SVGIG (reference sequence). The CDR3 spans 14 residues. The CDR3 DNA reads as TGTGCCTGGAAGGACAGGGCCGGGAGGTCACCCCTCCACTTT. Protein product: CAWKDRAGRSPLHF.

The CDR3 region has the DNA TGTGCCAGCAGTTTGTCGTCGACCGGGGAGCTGTTTTTT. Protein sequence: CASSLSSTGELFF. V usage is TRBV12-3 or TRBV12-4 and J usage is TRBJ2-2; D unclear. CDR3 length: 13 residues. Trimming removed 3 bases from V and 5 bases from J, with 7 bases in between.

V is TRBV5-4 and J is TRBJ2-7; 8 bases agree with TRBD2. This CDR3 is built from 13 residues. The V and J ends lost 4 bases and 3 bases, in that order; junction bases with no gene match: 3. The V gene's germline CDR1 is SGHNT and CDR2 YYREEE (reference sequence). The CDR3 reads CASSTSGSYEQYF. The CDR3 bases are TGTGCCAGCAGCACAAGCGGGAGCTACGAGCAGTACTTC.

The chain joins TRBV27 to TRBJ1-2; no clear D. Per the germline V gene, CDR1 is MNHEY and CDR2 is SMNVEV (reference sequence). CDR3 length equals 15 residues. V lost 7 bases and J lost 4, with 19 bases in between. The CDR3 here is CASTPIVGRSYGYTF. CDR3 nucleotides: TGTGCCAGCACCCCAATCGTGGGGAGGAGCTATGGCTACACCTTC.